These 7 T cell receptor beta chains came from one sample sequenced in a study of control samples from healthy donors and cancer patients. Data came from immunoSEQ multiplex PCR; TCRdb stores just in-frame clones and leaves some out. The sample lists about 120,000 clones, around 88% occurring once. Sequencing was carried out using blood. The receptors shown here come from a middle-aged man in good health.

The rearrangement joins TRBV9 to TRBJ2-5; TRBD1 is a possible D gene (5 bases). V gave up 2 bases and J gave up 4 bases, with 9 bases separating them. This CDR3 is 13 amino acids long. Germline CDR1 reads SGDLS; CDR2 reads YYNGEE. CDR3 loop: CASSVRVGETQYF. Written as DNA, the CDR3 is TGTGCCAGCAGCGTCAGGGTCGGAGAGACCCAGTACTTC.

The chain is built from TRBV5-1 and TRBJ1-2, with D maybe TRBD1 (6 bases). The V gene lost 0 bases and the J gene lost 6 bases, with 18 bases spanning the gap. There are 16 residues in the CDR3. Germline lookup yields CDR1 SGHRS and CDR2 YFSETQ. DNA of the CDR3: TGCGCCAGCAGCTTGGCCTTGGTACAGGGAATGGATGGCTACACCTTC. It yields the protein CASSLALVQGMDGYTF.

The rearrangement uses TRBV5-6 and TRBJ1-3; possible D gene TRBD1, 5 bases. Germline CDR1 SGHDT, CDR2 YYEEEE. This CDR3 spans 17 amino acids. V was clipped by 4 bases and J by 1 base, with 18 bases between them. The CDR3 DNA reads as TGTGCCAGCAGCCCCCGACTGAGGGGAGTTTCTGGAAACACCATATATTTT. As protein: CASSPRLRGVSGNTIYF.

This clone was detected once. J is TRBJ2-4 and V is TRBV5-1; 7 bases line up with TRBD1. The germline V gene encodes CDR1 SGHRS and CDR2 YFSETQ. V shed 3 bases and J 3 bases; nucleotides not matched to a gene: 6. The CDR3 totals 15 residues. The CDR3 sequence is CASSYGRDSKNIQYF. The CDR3 DNA reads TGCGCCAGCAGCTACGGCCGGGACAGCAAAAACATTCAGTACTTC.

The chain carries TRBV7-9 and TRBJ2-3, with D tentatively TRBD2 (6 bases). Trimming cost V 5 bases and J 5 bases, with 14 bases left between them. CDR1 is SEHNR, CDR2 FQNEAQ, per germline (reference sequence). The CDR3 loop spans 14 amino acids. The CDR3: CASSLRTNVDTQYF. CDR3 in DNA: TGTGCCAGCAGCCTCCGGACTAATGTAGATACGCAGTATTTT.

The genes are TRBV30 and TRBJ2-6; 8 nucleotides line up with TRBD1. The V gene's germline CDR1 is GTSNPN and CDR2 SVGIG (reference sequence). CDR3 length: 17 residues. J was trimmed by 4 bases and V by 0 bases; bases with no gene match: 8. Here the CDR3 reads CAWSVRQGARGANVLTF. As DNA, the CDR3 is TGTGCCTGGAGTGTCCGGCAGGGGGCGAGGGGGGCCAACGTCCTGACTTTC.

This clone was detected a few times. V gene TRBV5-6 combines with J gene TRBJ1-2; 7 bases are a match to TRBD1. The CDR3 covers 13 residues. The V gene's germline CDR1 is SGHDT and CDR2 YYEEEE. V lost 5 bases and J lost 8; bases outside the gene matches: 9. This chain's CDR3 is CASRDWTGRGYTF. The DNA for the CDR3 is TGTGCCAGCAGGGATTGGACAGGTCGCGGCTACACCTTC.